The sequence of this T cell receptor beta chain was determined in a study of T cell changes during pregnancy in multiple sclerosis. Sequencing used immunoSEQ multiplex PCR; TCRdb keeps in-frame clones, though not all of them. In the table there are about 100,000 clones, 85% to 95% of which are singletons. This CDR3 region has 16 residues. The germline CDR1 and CDR2 sequences are LNHDA and SQIVND (reference sequence). With V trimmed by 5 bases and J by 2 bases, 8 bases remained unmatched. The V and J genes are TRBV19 and TRBJ2-7; TRBD2 matches 11 bases. The sequence derives from a female donor with multiple sclerosis, enrolled in a pregnancy study. Sequences were derived from peripheral blood, sampled after pregnancy. CDR3 in amino acids: CASSLGVAGGTYEQYF. CDR3 nucleotides: TGTGCCAGTAGTCTGGGAGTAGCGGGAGGGACCTACGAGCAGTACTTC.